This T cell receptor beta chain was obtained from a study of shared clonotypes between healthy human individuals. On the study more broadly: Donors, aged 18 to 49, were a couple of women and three men. The study's findings and limits: Researchers sampled only blood; tissue repertoires likely differ. Donors were few, which limited the genetic and exposure-history diversity represented. It was anticipated that sequencing depth would influence how many clonotypes donors shared.

As to this clone: No antigen is known for it.

V shed 8 bases and J shed 0 bases, with 5 bases lying between them. There are 12 residues in the CDR3. Germline values: CDR1 SNHLY, CDR2 FYNNEI. Sequencing used immunoSEQ multiplex PCR; TCRdb keeps in-frame clones, though not all of them. The table includes over a million clones, around 82% detected once. Sequences were obtained from memory CD4+ T cells from PBMCs. Subset given: CD45RA-negative fraction. This sequence joins TRBV2 and TRBJ2-4, with D unclear. The sequence was obtained from a man aged 18 to 30 in good health. Some clones in this sample may be carry-over from other donors' samples. CDR3 DNA: TGTGCCAGCTTGGGAGCCAAAAACATTCAGTACTTC. It specifies CASLGAKNIQYF.